This entry features one T cell receptor (beta chain) sequence. The data were obtained in a study of OX40 agonist ivuxolimab in advanced cancers. On the study more broadly: Checkpoint inhibitors had been given previously to around 38% of patients.

Using immunoSEQ multiplex PCR, the repertoire was profiled, and TCRdb retains in-frame clones only, with some absent. The repertoire includes fewer than 85,000 clones, 82% of them detected once, and about 5% sits in the top ten. V shed 5 bases and J 3 bases; nucleotides not matched to a gene: 6. The germline V gene has CDR1 SGHTA and CDR2 FQGTGA. The CDR3 length is 15 residues. The material sequenced was CD4+ or CD8+ T cells sorted from blood, taken in a trial of the OX40 agonist ivuxolimab. V is TRBV7-3 and J is TRBJ2-7, with 11 bases matching TRBD1. This TCR was sampled from an adult with an advanced solid tumor such as melanoma, head and neck, liver or kidney cancer. CDR3 nucleotide sequence: TGTGCCAGCAGCCCCGACGGGACAGGGGGCTACGAGCAGTACTTC. As protein: CASSPDGTGGYEQYF. The variable domain in full, with the rest retrieved from reference TRBV7-3 and TRBJ2-7, is GAGVSQTPSNKVTEKGKYVELRCDPISGHTALYWYRQSLGQGPEFLIYFQGTGAADDSGLPNDRFFAVRPEGSVSTLKIQRTERGDSAVYLCASSPDGTGGYEQYFGPGTRLTVT.